What follows are 9 T cell receptor beta chains derived from one specimen sequenced in a study of tumor-infiltrating lymphocytes in primary liver carcinoma. RNA isolated from unsorted whole blood supplied the blood RNA, with germline DNA also extracted. A primer matching the constant region was used to make TCR beta cDNA from around 550 ng of total RNA. Libraries for TCR beta were built through three nested multiplex PCR rounds, which together made up a slightly modified ARM-PCR procedure. The first two PCR rounds used TRBV1-TRBV30 primers with a Cbeta primer, approximately 9 cycles each. Each CDR3 protein is one row after TCRdb ran MiXCR on the multiplex PCR reads. Of approximately 330,000 distinct CDR3 sequences listed, approximately 65% are singletons. The sample consisted of peripheral blood. These receptor sequences come from a man aged 35 to 55 with primary liver carcinoma and hepatitis B virus infection.

As for this clonotype: Since a much larger clone is just one base distant, this may be a read error. This rearrangement joins TRBV10-3 to TRBJ2-3; 13 nucleotides match TRBD2. The CDR3 has 17 amino acids. Per germline, CDR1 ENHRY and CDR2 SYGVKD. This CDR3 is CGISGGLAGTPTDTQYF. CDR3 nucleotides: TGTGGCATCAGTGGGGGACTAGCGGGAACTCCGACAGATACGCAGTATTTT.

On this clonotype itself: Since no conserved phenylalanine or tryptophan closes the CDR3, a read error is the likely cause. The chain carries TRBV5-6 and TRBJ2-4, with D perhaps matching TRBD1 (6 bases). Germline CDR1 and CDR2: SGHDT and YYEEEE. The CDR3 totals 15 residues. Trimming removed 4 bases from V and 2 bases from J, with 13 bases in between. CDR3 loop: CASSLYRVSKNIQYL. DNA of the CDR3: TGTGCCAGCAGCCTGTACAGGGTCTCCAAAAACATTCAGTACTTG.

The table lists this clonotype with a few counts. At one boundary the junction diverges from the germline segment, which might be a read error. The V call is TRBV29-1, the J call TRBJ2-7, with TRBD1 identical over 11 bases. Per the germline V gene, CDR1 is SQVTM and CDR2 is ANQGSEA. CDR3 length equals 14 residues. In DNA, the CDR3 is TGCAGCATTGAAAAAGGGACAGGGGGGGGGGAGCAGTACTTC. Its translation: CSIEKGTGGGEQYF.

Turning to this clonotype: Relative to the germline gene, one junction end is altered; a read error may explain this. The genes are TRBV12-3 or TRBV12-4 and TRBJ2-6; 8 nucleotides agree with TRBD1. This CDR3 has 19 amino acids. The CDR3 loop reads CANSLLIGTGNSGANVLTF. As DNA, the CDR3 is TGTGCCAACAGTTTGCTCATCGGGACAGGCAACTCTGGGGCCAACGTCCTGACTTTC.

For this clonotype: Being one base from a much bigger clone, this may be a read error. V usage is TRBV29-1 and J usage is TRBJ2-5; D gene ambiguous. V lost 5 bases and J lost 5, with 12 bases in between. CDR1 and CDR2 from the germline V gene are SQVTM and ANQGSEA. CDR3 length: 12 amino acids. In DNA form, the CDR3 reads TGCAGCGTTAATTTGGGGATTGAGACCCAGTACTTC. Amino acids: CSVNLGIETQYF.

Regarding this clonotype: A single base separates this from a much larger clone, so it may be a read error. This chain links TRBV5-6 with TRBJ2-1, with D perhaps given as TRBD1 or TRBD2 (6 bases each). V was shortened by 5 bases and J by 6 bases, with 21 bases between the two germline ends. CDR1 and CDR2 (germline): SGHDT, YYEEEE. This CDR3 has 16 amino acids. The CDR3 loop reads CASRNPRDMEFNEQFF. Written as DNA, the CDR3 is TGTGCCAGCAGAAACCCGCGGGACATGGAATTCAATGAGCAGTTCTTC.

In regard to this clonotype: The junction and the germline gene differ at one end; a read error may be behind it. V is TRBV11-2 and J is TRBJ2-7, with D perhaps TRBD1 (6 bases). Germline V gives CDR1 SGHAT, CDR2 FQNNGV. CDR3 length equals 14 residues. The CDR3 loop reads CASSLGTVGYKQYF. Here the CDR3 DNA reads TGTGCCAGCAGCTTAGGGACAGTAGGCTACAAGCAGTACTTC.

V and J are TRBV7-9 and TRBJ2-2, with D tentatively TRBD2 (6 bases). V lost 1 base and J lost 7, with 16 bases in between. The CDR3 has 16 residues. Germline assignment: CDR1 SEHNR and CDR2 FQNEAQ (reference sequence). CDR3 sequence: CASSLGPSASIGELFF. CDR3 in DNA: TGTGCCAGCAGCTTAGGCCCTAGCGCCAGTATCGGGGAGCTGTTTTTT.

In this sample, this clonotype turned up a few times. The V gene is TRBV6-1, the J gene TRBJ1-5; 9 bases align to TRBD1. This CDR3 region has 15 residues. The V gene's germline CDR1 is MNHNS and CDR2 SASEGT. J was trimmed by 7 bases and V by 5 bases; bases with no gene match: 9. The CDR3 nucleotides are TGTGCCAGCAGTCCCCGGGACAGGGAAGGACAGCCCCAGCATTTT. It encodes CASSPRDREGQPQHF.